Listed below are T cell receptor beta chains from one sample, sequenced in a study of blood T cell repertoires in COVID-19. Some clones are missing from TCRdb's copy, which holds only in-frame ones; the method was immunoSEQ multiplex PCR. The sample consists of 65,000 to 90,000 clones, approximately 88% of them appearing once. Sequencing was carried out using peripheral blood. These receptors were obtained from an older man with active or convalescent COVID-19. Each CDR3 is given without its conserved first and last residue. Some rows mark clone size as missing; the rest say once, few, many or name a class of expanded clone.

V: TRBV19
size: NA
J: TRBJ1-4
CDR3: ASSTRQGASEKLF

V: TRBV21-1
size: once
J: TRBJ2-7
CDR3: ASSKWYRGTIYEQY

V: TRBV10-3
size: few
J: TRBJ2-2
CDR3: AISATGSDTGELF

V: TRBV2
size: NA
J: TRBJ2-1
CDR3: ASSVIGGRGEQF

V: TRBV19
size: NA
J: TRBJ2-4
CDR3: ASRKTGLAEALAKNIQY

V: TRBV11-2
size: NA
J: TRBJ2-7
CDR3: ASSPGTSSLYEQY

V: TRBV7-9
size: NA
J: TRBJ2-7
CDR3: ASSLGRRQDEQY

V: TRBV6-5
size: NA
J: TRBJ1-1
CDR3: ASSSGQGSPF

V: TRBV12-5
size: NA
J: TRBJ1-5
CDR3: ASASTGVHQPQH

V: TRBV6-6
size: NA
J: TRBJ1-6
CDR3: ASLGQKNSPLH

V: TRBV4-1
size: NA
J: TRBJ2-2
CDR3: ASSQDLRNPPGELF

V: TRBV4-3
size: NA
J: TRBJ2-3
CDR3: ASSQAVASGTDTQY

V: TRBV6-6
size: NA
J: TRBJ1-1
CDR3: ASSRTGGVAGGEAF

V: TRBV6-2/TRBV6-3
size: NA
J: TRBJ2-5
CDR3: ASSSGGQTQY

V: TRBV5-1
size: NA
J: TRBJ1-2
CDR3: ASRYGQGTNYGYT

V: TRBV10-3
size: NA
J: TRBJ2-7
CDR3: AIRSPDRSYEQY

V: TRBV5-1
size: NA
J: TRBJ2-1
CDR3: ASSTRVNSYNEQF

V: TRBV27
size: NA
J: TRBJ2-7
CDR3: ASSLSILAGKAYEQY

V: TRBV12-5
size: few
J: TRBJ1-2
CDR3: ASGSSYYNYGFYT

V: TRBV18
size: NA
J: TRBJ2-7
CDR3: ASSPGQDYEQY

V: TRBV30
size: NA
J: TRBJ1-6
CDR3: ACTRDRGNSPLH

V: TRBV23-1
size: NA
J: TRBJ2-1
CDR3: ASSSTEGYNEQF

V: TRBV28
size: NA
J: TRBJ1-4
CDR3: ASTSGGLEKLF

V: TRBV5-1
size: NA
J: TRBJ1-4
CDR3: ASSLAAGSVNEKLF

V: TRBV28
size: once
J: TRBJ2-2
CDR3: ASSLEGELF

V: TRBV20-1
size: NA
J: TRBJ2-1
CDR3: SASPEDEQF

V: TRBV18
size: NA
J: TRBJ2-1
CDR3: ASSPPSNYNEQF

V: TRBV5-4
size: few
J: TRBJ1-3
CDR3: ASSLVGGNSGNTIY

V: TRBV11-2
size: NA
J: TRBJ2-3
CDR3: ASSRLLGGAPDTQY

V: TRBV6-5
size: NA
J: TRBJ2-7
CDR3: ASNPRGGVSYEQY

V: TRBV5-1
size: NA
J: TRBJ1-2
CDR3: ASSLVRGYGYT

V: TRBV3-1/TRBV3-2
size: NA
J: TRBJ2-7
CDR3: ASSQPLSYEQY

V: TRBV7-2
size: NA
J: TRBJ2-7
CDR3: ASSFRRGLTYEQY

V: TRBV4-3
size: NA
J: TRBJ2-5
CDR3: ASSQGPPSGQTQY

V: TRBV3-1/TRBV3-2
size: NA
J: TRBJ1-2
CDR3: ASSQGQGGGYT

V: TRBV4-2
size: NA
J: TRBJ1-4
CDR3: ASSQAGLAEKLF

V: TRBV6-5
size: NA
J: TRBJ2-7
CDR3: ASRTGGASEQY

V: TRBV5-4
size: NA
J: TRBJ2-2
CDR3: ASSLGLTPFLRNTGELF

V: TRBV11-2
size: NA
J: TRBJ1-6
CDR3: ASSPAGGNSPLH

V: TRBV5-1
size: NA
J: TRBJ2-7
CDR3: ASSLGQALLDEQY

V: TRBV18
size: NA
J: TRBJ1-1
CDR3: ASSPLTVNTEAF

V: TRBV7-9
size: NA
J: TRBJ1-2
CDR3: ASTSEGYGYT

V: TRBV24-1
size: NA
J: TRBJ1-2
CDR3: ATSENLAKYGYT

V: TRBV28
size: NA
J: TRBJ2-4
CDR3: ASSASGLAREENIQY

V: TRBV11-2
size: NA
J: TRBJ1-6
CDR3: ASSARTGDNSPLH

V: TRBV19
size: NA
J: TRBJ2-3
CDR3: ASSIASGVGTQY

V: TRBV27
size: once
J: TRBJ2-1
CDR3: ASRQIGLAGVFNNEQF

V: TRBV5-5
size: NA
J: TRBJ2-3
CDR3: ASSPITSGRLADTQY

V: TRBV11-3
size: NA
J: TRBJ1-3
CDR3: ASGGQRSGNTIY

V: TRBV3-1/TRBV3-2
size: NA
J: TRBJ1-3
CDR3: ASSQDYSVAGNTIY

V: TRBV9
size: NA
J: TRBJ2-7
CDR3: ASSVESRGEQY

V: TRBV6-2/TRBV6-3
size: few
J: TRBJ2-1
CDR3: ASSYSNIPPYNEQF

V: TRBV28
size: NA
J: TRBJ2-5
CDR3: ASSLGQGRETQY

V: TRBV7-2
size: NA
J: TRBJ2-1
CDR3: ASSHKTMGLAVNEQF

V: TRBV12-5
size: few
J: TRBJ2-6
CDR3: ASGSYRGPGANVLT